This TCR beta chain was captured by sequencing in a study of cytomegalovirus exposure and HLA in healthy donors (dated by TCRdb to the late 2010s). For context, the study as a whole: An earlier analysis of some 620 of the donors reported approximately 280 Gb of sequence data and some 110 million unique TCR beta sequences obtained from roughly 170 million T cells. Approximately 300 gigabases of sequencing data and around 80 million unique TCR sequences made up an early release that covered roughly 670 HLA-typed donors. Of the approximately 400 genotyped donors, over 80% were placed in the genetic ancestry cluster associated with self-reported Caucasian donors. The aim of the study was to test whether cataloging public T cell receptors could identify signatures of past pathogen exposure. The study profiled the T cell repertoires of hundreds of subjects by immunosequencing and related them to cytomegalovirus serostatus. In addition to the first cohort of 666 subjects, a separate validation cohort of 120 different subjects was used. To predict cytomegalovirus infection status, the study brought together high-throughput TCR immunosequencing, statistical association of individual TCRs with disease status, and machine learning. A later analysis re-examined previously published TCR beta repertoires from more than 550 donors and added high-resolution HLA genotyping to investigate patterns of TCR occurrence. In the later analysis, no new phenotypic data were used to find candidate immune exposures; instead, reliance was placed on TCR beta sequences and their occurrence across donors. An earlier analysis of nearly 600 of the donors applied high-throughput TCR beta sequencing to assess whether each TCR beta V gene segment acted as functional or pseudogenic. Alongside the repertoire data, information on donor age, sex, ethnicity and CMV serostatus was compiled. A later genetic analysis used genome-wide SNP genotypes for about 55% of the 666 donors, treating that subset as a discovery cohort. All discovery cohort repertoires had been generated on a single sequencing platform. Both class I and class II loci were covered by HLA typing, at four-digit resolution. The number of donors typed differed by locus, with about 620-630 for A, B, C, DRB1 and DQB1, roughly 520 for DQA1, 606 for DPA1, and 450 to 480 for DPB1. Several DR-DQ haplotypes were treated as single units for association and clustering because of strong linkage in the cohort. Across under 500 genotyped donors of the cohort, an average of about 240,000 unique TCR beta nucleotide sequences per donor were sequenced, and 15% to 20% of those sequences were non-productive. Results the study describes overall, beyond this receptor: Sequencing depth was assumed to be roughly uniform across donors in the presence/absence analyses, though that assumption may not hold. In both the original and validation cohorts, the classifier was reported to diagnose cytomegalovirus status with high specificity and sensitivity. A total of 150 to 200 TCR beta chains were listed by the study as associated with cytomegalovirus. Linkage disequilibrium might explain the correlated functional status among segregating V segments, but an unknown experimental factor could not be excluded. In a later genetic analysis, fewer N-insertions in productive TCRs were reported among donors in an Asian-associated ancestry cluster than the roughly 700-donor mean. In vitro tests confirmed that a few of the cytomegalovirus-associated TCR beta chains recognize cytomegalovirus antigens. The cohort was sequenced for TCR beta chains only, and without alpha or paired-chain data the features that could be detected were limited. When HLA alleles, especially DR and DQ, strongly co-occurred, attributing TCR associations to individual alleles was difficult. Most TCR sequences were observed very rarely across donors, whereas some public TCRs were present in many individuals. A later analysis reported that several top co-occurrence clusters appeared linked to parvovirus B19, influenza, CMV and Epstein-Barr virus. Some IMGT-functional V segments, including TRBV6-2 and TRBV6-3, could not be distinguished by the 87-base-pair reads and were therefore excluded. In a later analysis, HLA-associated TCR beta chains were found to be more clonally expanded and to have lower generation probabilities than equally common non-associated chains. Specific HLA alleles were associated with 15,000 to 20,000 TCR beta sequences at a false discovery rate of 0.05 in a later analysis. In a later genetic analysis, a missense DCLRE1C variant was associated with V-gene and J-gene trimming of TCR beta chains, and the association was replicated in an independent cohort. An earlier analysis of around 500 of the donors showed that most TCR beta V segments appeared in productive rearrangements either about 90% or about 30% of the time, which broadly matched IMGT annotations. The earlier analysis of 587 of the donors excluded roughly 17 rarely observed V segments, including chromosome 9 orphons, because counts were too low. A further reported finding was that TCR beta sequences accurately predicted the HLA-A and HLA-B alleles for most subjects in the first cohort. For the cohort, immune exposure information was limited to CMV serostatus. The authors suggested that the approach could potentially be extended to other disease states and immunological phenotypes. A group of highly shared sequence variants was considered likely to be a technical artifact of the sequencing pipeline. Because HLA typing was missing for some donors at each locus, association tests included only the typed subset. A later analysis found that most CMV-associated TCR beta chains appeared HLA-restricted, with HLA associations seemingly driven largely by CMV exposure. A later analysis found that TCR association rates varied across HLA loci, with DRB1 alleles showing the most associated TCRs and HLA-C alleles the fewest.

Turning to this clone: The antigen this receptor binds is unknown. An end of the junction does not agree with germline; a read error may underlie this.

In total, more than 500 healthy bone marrow donors made up the cohort. All cohort members were sampled while nominally healthy, although unrecorded immune exposures were likely present. The donor tested CMV seronegative and was one of the 352 seronegative cohort members. Every donor gave a peripheral blood sample, and the peripheral blood mononuclear cells from that sample were used for TCR beta sequencing. The Qiagen DNeasy Blood Extraction Kit was used to extract genomic DNA from the blood cell samples. The CDR1 and CDR2 encoded by the germline V gene are MNHEY and SVGAGI. The CDR3, cysteine through phenylalanine, is 15 amino acids long. Kept here is only the CDR3 DNA, which spans 45 bases and is read in frame from base 1. Library construction relied on the immunoSEQ multiplex PCR assay. For the multiplex PCR, a mixture combining 60 forward primers for TCR Vbeta segments and 13 reverse primers for TCR Jbeta segments was used. A multiplex PCR assay on genomic DNA amplified the CDR3 region of rearranged TCR beta genes. Amplified TCR beta libraries were sequenced as 87-base-pair reads on the Illumina HiSeq System. Per the source publication's procedure: A later analysis tallied tens of millions of unique TCR beta chains across the approximately 670 repertoires, and about 12 million of those chains were shared by two or more donors. A nearest-neighbor algorithm error-corrected the raw reads and collapsed the reads into unique sequences, merging closely related sequences to remove PCR and sequencing errors. CDR3 sequences were aligned to IMGT reference sequences to assign V, D and J gene segments. Each retained sequence needed at least a six-nucleotide match to both a V gene segment and a J gene segment. Rearrangements were called productive when the CDR3 lacked stop codons and stayed in frame with V and J; all others were non-productive. Following IMGT convention, CDR3 was defined as the stretch from the second conserved V-encoded cysteine to the conserved J-encoded phenylalanine. Sequences without an unambiguous match to a single V gene segment were excluded from the earlier analysis of 587 of the donors. In an earlier analysis of almost 600 of the donors, a V segment was called functional when productive rearrangements were above 56.7%, and segregating when the standard deviation between donors exceeded 5%. A statistical classification framework was built for diagnosing cytomegalovirus status from the catalog of TCR beta chain sequences. In a later analysis, TCR nucleotide sequences were compared against IMGT/GENE-DB human TR gene sequences so that V and J genes could be assigned. In a later analysis, CDR3 sequences and most-parsimonious VDJ recombination scenarios were assigned using the TCRdist pipeline. In a later analysis, every TCR beta chain was defined by the combination of its CDR3 amino acid sequence and its V-gene family, and reads without a unique V-gene family were dropped. In a later analysis, a few hundred highly shared, low-generation-probability nucleotide sequences were removed to address suspected cross-contamination and a sequencing artifact. In a later analysis, a clonal expansion index was calculated for each public chain from normalized within-repertoire ranks of inferred template counts. In a later analysis, generation probabilities were computed with a VDJ recombination model fitted to out-of-frame rearrangements, and the resulting probabilities were checked against IGoR. Hypergeometric tests were used in a later analysis to score TCR-TCR, TCR-HLA and TCR-CMV co-occurrence, with a repertoire-size bias correction applied to the TCR pairs. False discovery rates were estimated in a later analysis by permuting HLA or CMV assignments 20 times. A later analysis grouped co-occurring TCRs with DBSCAN, adding TCRdist sequence similarity when clustering within HLA-allele-positive subsets. Repertoires with fewer than 30,000 or more than 120,000 public chains, plus five repertoires with anomalous nucleotide sharing, were excluded from co-occurrence clustering. TCRdb stores this immuneACCESS table with in-frame sequences only. Part of the clones is absent; in the studies checked, under half of the shortfall reflects unresolved V genes, and no reason is known for the rest. From that table come the V and J calls and clone size; the DNA was used to work out D and trimming. This sample is represented by some 160,000 clones; approximately 80% of them were singletons. Approximately 2.5% of the sample is in the top ten clones.

Sequencing was done on a sample of PBMCs. The clonotype comes from a man aged 60-69 years in good health and CMV-seronegative. The rearranged segments are TRBV6-5 and TRBJ1-5; 6 matching bases give a weak D call of TRBD1. The DNA sequence is TGTGCCAGCACCGAAAACAGGGATAGCAATCAGCCCCAGAATTTT. It translates as CASTENRDSNQPQNF.